This T cell receptor (beta chain) derives from a study of blood T cell repertoires in COVID-19. Study information: Samples came from the United States, Italy and Spain, spanning acute and convalescent COVID-19. PBMCs, B-cell-depleted T cells, or T cells provided the cDNA or gDNA that made up the material.

In the original processing: For nucleated cells, counts were estimated from reference gene primer amplification. The method was immunoSEQ multiplex PCR; TCRdb's version includes in-frame clones alone and lacks a portion of them. The V and J calls and clone size were taken over from that table, and D and trimming were inferred from the DNA. This sample yields about 45,000 clones, of which more than 90% are seen a single time; roughly 6.1% belongs to the top ten. CDR3 size: 16 residues. CDR1 is SEHNR, CDR2 FQNEAQ, per germline (reference sequence). V gave up 4 bases and J gave up 1 base, with 14 bases separating them.

The receptor's source is a human donor in a cohort sampled during active COVID-19. The rearrangement joins TRBV7-9 to TRBJ1-5, with D possibly being TRBD1 (5 bases). The sequenced sample consisted of peripheral blood. CDR3 coding DNA: TGTGCCAGCAGCTGGGGGGGGGTTAACAGCAATCAGCCCCAGCATTTT. It translates to CASSWGGVNSNQPQHF.